These 23 T cell receptor beta chains were all obtained from the same sample, sequenced in a study of blood T cell repertoires in COVID-19. Produced via immunoSEQ multiplex PCR; TCRdb's table is partial and in-frame only. The sample includes about 370,000 clones, roughly 90% of them seen just once. The sample was peripheral blood. The origin of the receptors is a man aged 18 to 30 with active or convalescent COVID-19.

The genes are TRBV27 and TRBJ2-5, with 7 bases lining up with TRBD1. The junction had 2 bases not matched to a gene; V was cut back by 5 bases and J by 5 bases. Germline CDR1 is MNHEY and CDR2 is SMNVEV (reference sequence). There are 12 residues in the CDR3. The CDR3 sequence is CASSTGEETQYF. The DNA for the CDR3 is TGTGCCAGCAGTACAGGGGAGGAGACCCAGTACTTC.

The CDR3 reads CASGLVSFRGSSYNSPLHF. The CDR3, as DNA: TGTGCTAGTGGTTTGGTATCTTTTCGCGGAAGCTCCTATAATTCACCCCTCCACTTT. The chain carries TRBV12-5 and TRBJ1-6; D gene uncertain. Trimming removed 0 bases from V and 0 bases from J, with 15 bases in between. This CDR3 has 19 residues. The germline V gene encodes CDR1 LGHNT and CDR2 FRNRAP.

The chain carries TRBV2 and TRBJ1-4; 9 nucleotides line up with TRBD1. Germline CDR1 is SNHLY and CDR2 is FYNNEI. CDR3 length equals 15 residues. V shed 6 bases, J shed 1 base, and the junction held 3 bases outside the gene matches. The CDR3 sequence: CASRGQGRTNEKLFF. Here the CDR3 DNA reads TGTGCCAGCAGGGGACAGGGTCGAACTAATGAAAAACTGTTTTTT.

The CDR3 loop reads CATSDYTVSTDTQYF. The CDR3 nucleotides are TGTGCCACCAGTGACTATACAGTTAGCACAGATACGCAGTATTTT. The genes are TRBV24-1 and TRBJ2-3; D call uncertain. The CDR3 runs 15 residues. Germline CDR1 KGHDR, CDR2 SFDVKD. The V end was cut by 4 bases, the J end by 0 bases, with 10 bases between.

The chain carries TRBV10-3 and TRBJ2-2; unclear D gene. The CDR3 totals 12 residues. V lost 11 bases and J 8 bases, leaving 15 bases between the germline ends. The germline CDR1 and CDR2 sequences are ENHRY and SYGVKD. The CDR3 sequence: CAFATFPGELFF. CDR3 nucleotides: TGTGCCTTCGCGACTTTCCCGGGGGAGCTGTTTTTT.

With regard to this clone: Other DNA sequences in this specimen translate into the identical CDR3. The CDR3 here is CASSVGTGNYEQYF. In nucleotides, the CDR3 is TGTGCCAGCAGCGTCGGGACAGGGAACTACGAGCAGTACTTC. The genes are TRBV9 and TRBJ2-7; 9 bases align to TRBD1. Germline-derived CDR1 and CDR2 are SGDLS and YYNGEE. CDR3 length equals 14 residues. The trim removed 2 bases at V and 3 bases at J, leaving 3 bases unmatched. The full variable domain, its missing parts supplied by reference TRBV9 and TRBJ2-7, is DSGVTQTPKHLITATGQRVTLRCSPRSGDLSVYWYQQSLDQGLQFLIQYYNGEERAKGNILERFSAQQFPDLHSELNLSSLELGDSALYFCASSVGTGNYEQYFGPGTRLTVT.

There are a few counts of this clone. J is TRBJ2-7 and V is TRBV7-3; TRBD1 aligns across 7 bases. Germline-derived CDR1 and CDR2 are SGHTA and FQGTGA. V dropped 3 bases and J dropped 3; count of bases not matched to a gene: 11. The length of the CDR3 is 16 residues. The CDR3 loop reads CASSFSAGTDYYEQYF. The CDR3 coding sequence is TGTGCCAGCAGCTTCTCGGCCGGGACAGACTACTACGAGCAGTACTTC.

This clone was counted only a few times. This chain connects TRBV29-1 to TRBJ1-2; D is uncertain. This CDR3 is built from 11 residues. Germline V gene lookup returns CDR1 SQVTM and CDR2 ANQGSEA. Trimming stripped 2 bases from V and 10 bases from J, with 11 bases between. The CDR3 bases are TGCAGCGTTGAAATTGACTTATCCTACACCTTC. It is translated as CSVEIDLSYTF.

The chain recombines TRBV6-2 or TRBV6-3 with TRBJ2-7; 8 bases fit TRBD1. This CDR3 is built from 18 residues. V shed 5 bases, J shed 0 bases, and the junction held 15 bases outside the gene matches. The V gene's germline CDR1 is MNHEY and CDR2 SVGEGT. The CDR3 region has the DNA TGTGCCAGCAGTCGCACCCTACTAAGGACAGGGCACTCCTACGAGCAGTACTTC. It specifies CASSRTLLRTGHSYEQYF.

The rearrangement uses TRBV5-6 and TRBJ1-5; 10 bases are shared with TRBD1. Losses at the gene ends were 4 bases for V and 10 bases for J; bases not matched to a gene: 14. The length of the CDR3 is 16 residues. Germline CDR1 is SGHDT and CDR2 is YYEEEE. The CDR3 sequence is CASSLRDRGGGNPQHF. Here the CDR3 DNA reads TGTGCCAGCAGCCTCCGGGACAGGGGCGGAGGAAATCCCCAGCATTTT.

V gene TRBV14 combines with J gene TRBJ1-4; weak D call: TRBD1 (5 bases). V was cut by 2 bases and J by 8 bases, with 9 bases left in between. CDR3 length equals 13 residues. Germline CDR1 and CDR2: SGHDN and FVKESK. CDR3 residues: CASSQLGQEKLFF. The CDR3 coding sequence is TGTGCCAGCAGCCAATTAGGACAAGAAAAACTGTTTTTT.

The V gene is TRBV27, the J gene TRBJ1-2; TRBD1 agrees at 8 bases. Per germline, CDR1 MNHEY and CDR2 SMNVEV (reference sequence). J gave up 5 bases and V 4 bases, and 9 bases lay outside the gene matches. The CDR3 runs 15 residues. This CDR3 is CASSSRTGLQYGYTF. The CDR3 nucleotides are TGTGCCAGCAGTTCCAGGACAGGGCTACAGTATGGCTACACCTTC.

Written as DNA, the CDR3 is TGTGCCAGCAGCTCCTACCGGCGGGGGAACGGGGAGCTGTTTTTT. Translation gives CASSSYRRGNGELFF. This chain joins TRBV7-6 and TRBJ2-2; TRBD2 agrees at 7 bases. With V trimmed by 4 bases and J by 7 bases, 9 bases remained unmatched. This CDR3 has 15 amino acids. The germline V gene has CDR1 SGHVS and CDR2 FNYEAQ.

Here the CDR3 DNA reads TGTGCCAGCAGGGAGGGACAGGGTGCTGAAAAACTGTTTTTT. Amino acid sequence: CASREGQGAEKLFF. V usage is TRBV5-4 and J usage is TRBJ1-4; 9 positions agree with TRBD1. Germline CDR1 reads SGHNT; CDR2 reads YYREEE (reference sequence). This CDR3 contains 14 residues. Trimming cost V 5 bases and J 7 bases; bases outside gene matches: 6.

The rearrangement uses TRBV9 and TRBJ1-4; the D gene is possibly TRBD1 (5 bases). Per the germline V gene, CDR1 is SGDLS and CDR2 is YYNGEE. Trimming pared 3 bases from V and 3 bases from J, leaving 21 bases between. The CDR3 runs to 18 residues. CDR3 sequence: CASSAPVIGQGSNEKLFF. The CDR3 DNA reads as TGTGCCAGCAGCGCCCCCGTAATTGGGCAGGGCTCTAATGAAAAACTGTTTTTT.

The chain employs TRBV27 and TRBJ1-4; a possible D gene is TRBD1 (5 bases). This CDR3 has 14 residues. The V and J ends lost 5 bases and 5 bases respectively, with 12 bases between them. Germline V gene lookup returns CDR1 MNHEY and CDR2 SMNVEV (reference sequence). The CDR3 reads CASSPPGGNEKLFF. Written as DNA, the CDR3 is TGTGCCAGCAGTCCTCCCGGGGGGAATGAAAAACTGTTTTTT.

This chain uses TRBV15 with TRBJ1-3, with D possibly being TRBD1 (6 bases). V lost 5 bases and J lost 2, with 13 bases in between. The CDR3 consists of 15 residues. Germline CDR1 is LNHNV and CDR2 is YYDKDF (reference sequence). The CDR3 DNA sequence: TGTGCCACCAGCGGCCGGGACAATCCTGGAAACACCATATATTTT. Its translation: CATSGRDNPGNTIYF. Supplemented by reference TRBV15 and TRBJ1-3, the full variable domain reads DAMVIQNPRYQVTQFGKPVTLSCSQTLNHNVMYWYQQKSSQAPKLLFHYYDKDFNNEADTPDNFQSRRPNTSFCFLDIRSPGLGDTAMYLCATSGRDNPGNTIYFGEGSWLTVV.

V gene TRBV3-1 (or the pseudogene TRBV3-2) combines with J gene TRBJ1-3; no definite D call. Germline-derived CDR1 and CDR2 are LGHDT and YNNKEL (reference sequence). V gave up 1 base and J gave up 0 bases, with 7 bases separating them. This CDR3 region has 15 residues. Here the CDR3 reads CASSQAWPSGNTIYF. Here the CDR3 DNA reads TGTGCCAGCAGCCAAGCCTGGCCCTCTGGAAACACCATATATTTT.

This clone appeared many times. The gene calls are TRBV28 and TRBJ1-2; 7 bases are a match to TRBD1. After removal of 6 bases from V and 4 bases from J, the junction contained 5 bases not matched to a gene. Germline CDR1 MDHEN, CDR2 SYDVKM. The CDR3 has 13 residues. The CDR3 sequence is CASSRTGVYGYTF. The CDR3 DNA sequence: TGTGCCAGCAGCCGGACAGGTGTCTATGGCTACACCTTC.

The chain recombines TRBV4-3 with TRBJ2-3; 8 nucleotides line up with TRBD1. Germline V gene data show CDR1 as LGHNA and CDR2 as YSLEER. V shed 1 base, J shed 5 bases, and the junction held 5 bases outside the gene matches. CDR3 size: 15 residues. The CDR3 region is CASSQGAGGVDTQYF. CDR3 nucleotides: TGCGCCAGCAGCCAAGGTGCAGGGGGCGTAGATACGCAGTATTTT.

The chain uses TRBV5-3 and TRBJ2-1; 12 bases are shared with TRBD2. TRBV5-3 is designated an ORF whose function remains uncertain. V trimming: 2 bases; J trimming: 6 bases; junction bases outside the gene matches: 3. The CDR3 spans 15 residues. CDR3 loop: CARSFGTSGLNEQFF. The CDR3, as DNA: TGTGCCAGAAGCTTTGGGACTAGCGGGCTCAATGAGCAGTTCTTC.

The genes are TRBV4-1 and TRBJ1-4; D remains unclear. The germline V and J ends were trimmed by 3 bases and 7 bases, with 9 bases remaining between them. Germline loops: CDR1 MGHRA, CDR2 YSYEKL. CDR3 length: 13 amino acids. The CDR3 nucleotides read TGCGCCAGCAGCCATGGAGGTCCTGAAAAACTGTTTTTT. This gives the protein CASSHGGPEKLFF.

The chain couples TRBV9 to TRBJ2-3, with D tentatively TRBD2 (5 bases). The CDR3 has 15 residues. The V end was cut by 0 bases, the J end by 0 bases, with 8 bases between. The V gene's germline CDR1 is SGDLS and CDR2 YYNGEE. CDR3 bases: TGTGCCAGCAGCGTAGGTAGCGCTAGCACAGATACGCAGTATTTT. As protein: CASSVGSASTDTQYF.